This section outlines one T cell receptor beta chain sequence together with its context. Its antigen is still unknown. A second PCR of roughly 7 to 11 cycles used a sample-barcoded 5' primer and a J-beta primer mix. MiXCR, run by TCRdb on the 5' RACE reads, gives a single entry per CDR3 protein. The repertoire holds 1,800,000 or so distinct CDR3 sequences, with roughly two fifths as singletons. This sample was included in a study of blood T cells in healthy people across ages. Regarding the study as a whole: Long-lived donors carried more naive CD4+ cells and greater diversity than aged donors. The lack of PBMC sorting stopped any conclusive naive versus antigen-experienced comparison. Observed TCR beta diversity per million T cells went down as age went up. This fall followed a roughly linear course with age.

Per germline, CDR1 DFQATT and CDR2 SNEGSKA (reference sequence). V was shortened by 5 bases and J by 5 bases, with 15 bases between the two germline ends. This CDR3 spans 13 amino acids. Peripheral blood, around 9.4 milliliters per donor, was collected. Source material: blood. The chain is built from TRBV20-1 and TRBJ2-5; D is possibly TRBD2 (5 bases). The sequence derives from a human donor in good health. The CDR3 region has the DNA TGCAGTGCTTTTAGGAGGCCCTGGGAGACCCAGTACTTC. It yields the protein CSAFRRPWETQYF.